This T cell receptor beta chain was documented in a study of T cell responses to AZD1222 COVID-19 vaccine. Produced via immunoSEQ multiplex PCR; TCRdb's table is partial and in-frame only. The repertoire holds about 200,000 clones, with around nine tenths as singletons. Details on this clone: Antigen: not known.

V gave up 1 base and J gave up 4 bases; unmatched junction bases: 7. From germline, CDR1 is SGHTA and CDR2 FQGNSA. This CDR3 is 16 amino acids long. Findings and limits, study-wide: There were mostly white British donors and more females than males, and clonal diversity was possibly underestimated. Regions left unmutated in variants are reportedly the target of nearly half of spike-specific TCRs.

This material consisted of peripheral blood, taken 28 days after the second dose of the MenACWY control vaccine. The chain employs TRBV7-2 and TRBJ1-2; TRBD1 matches 9 bases. The clonotype comes from an adult who received the MenACWY meningococcal vaccine as a control. CDR3: CASSLGGQGGSYGYTF. CDR3 in DNA: TGTGCCAGCAGCTTAGGGGGACAGGGAGGAAGCTATGGCTACACCTTC.